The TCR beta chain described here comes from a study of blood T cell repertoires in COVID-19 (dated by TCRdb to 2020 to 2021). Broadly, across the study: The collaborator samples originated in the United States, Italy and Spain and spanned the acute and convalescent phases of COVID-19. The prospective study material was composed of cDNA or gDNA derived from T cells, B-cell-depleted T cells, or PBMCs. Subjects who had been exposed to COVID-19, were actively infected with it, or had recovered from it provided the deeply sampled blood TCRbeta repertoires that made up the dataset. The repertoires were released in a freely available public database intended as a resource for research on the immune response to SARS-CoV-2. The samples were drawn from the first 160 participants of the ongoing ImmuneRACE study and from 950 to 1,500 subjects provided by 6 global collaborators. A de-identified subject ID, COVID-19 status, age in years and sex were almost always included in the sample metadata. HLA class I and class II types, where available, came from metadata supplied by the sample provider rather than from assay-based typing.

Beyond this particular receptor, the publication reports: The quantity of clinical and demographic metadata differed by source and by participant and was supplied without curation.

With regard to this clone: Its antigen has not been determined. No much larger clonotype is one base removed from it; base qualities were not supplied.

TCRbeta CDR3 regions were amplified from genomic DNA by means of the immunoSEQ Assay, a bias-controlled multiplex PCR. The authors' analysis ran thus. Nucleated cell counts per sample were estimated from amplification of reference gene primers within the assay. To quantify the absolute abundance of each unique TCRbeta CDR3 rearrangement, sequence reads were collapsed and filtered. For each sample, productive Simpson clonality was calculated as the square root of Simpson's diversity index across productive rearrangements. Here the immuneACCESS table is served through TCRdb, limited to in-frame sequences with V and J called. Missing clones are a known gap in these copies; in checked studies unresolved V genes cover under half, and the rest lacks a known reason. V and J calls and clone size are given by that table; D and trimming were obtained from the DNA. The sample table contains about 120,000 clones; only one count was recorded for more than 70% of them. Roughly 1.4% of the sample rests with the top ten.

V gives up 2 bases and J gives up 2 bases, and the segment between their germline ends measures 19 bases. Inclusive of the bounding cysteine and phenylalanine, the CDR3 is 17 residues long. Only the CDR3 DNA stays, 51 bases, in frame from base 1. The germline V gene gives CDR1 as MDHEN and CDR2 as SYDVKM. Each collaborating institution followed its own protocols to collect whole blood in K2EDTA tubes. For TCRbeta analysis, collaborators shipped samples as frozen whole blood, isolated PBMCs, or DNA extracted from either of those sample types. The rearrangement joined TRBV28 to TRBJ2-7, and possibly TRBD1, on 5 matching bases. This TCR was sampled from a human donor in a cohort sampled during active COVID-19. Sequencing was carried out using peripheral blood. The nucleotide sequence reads TGTGCCAGCAGTTTAGGGCGGCAGGCCCCCAGGGCCTACGAGCAGTACTTC. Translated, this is CASSLGRQAPRAYEQYF.